Presented here are 21 T cell receptor beta chains from one specimen sequenced in a study of cytomegalovirus exposure and HLA in healthy donors. Amplification used 60 Vbeta primers and 13 Jbeta primers. Sequenced by immunoSEQ multiplex PCR; TCRdb stores in-frame clones only, minus some. The sample has 50,000 to 55,000 clones; 81% are singletons. The specimen sequenced was PBMCs. The receptors were sampled from a boy aged 5-17 years in good health and CMV-seropositive.

The chain is built from TRBV4-2 and TRBJ2-5, with 10 bases identical to TRBD2. V trimming: 1 base; J trimming: 5 bases; junction bases outside the gene matches: 13. Germline CDR1 is LGHNA and CDR2 is YNFKEQ. The CDR3 is 18 amino acids. As DNA, the CDR3 is TGTGCCAGCAGCCAAGTGGTTAGCGGGGGGACCGGGATTGAGACCCAGTACTTC. As protein: CASSQVVSGGTGIETQYF.

The J gene is TRBJ1-5, the V gene TRBV6-1, with TRBD1 matching 9 bases. J lost 7 bases, V lost 2 bases, and 6 bases had no gene match. Germline V CDR1 and CDR2: MNHNS, SASEGT. The CDR3 consists of 15 residues. The CDR3 region has the DNA TGTGCCAGCAGTGAAACAGGGGGCGGAGGGCAGCCCCAGCATTTT. Translation gives CASSETGGGGQPQHF.

The chain combines TRBV10-1 with TRBJ2-7; 10 bases match TRBD1. Germline V gene lookup returns CDR1 WNHNN and CDR2 SYGVQD (reference sequence). CDR3 length: 13 residues. The V gene end was trimmed by 5 bases and the J gene end by 5 bases; junction bases not matched to a gene: 3. The CDR3 bases are TGCGCCAGCAGTCCCGGGACAGGGGACGAGCAGTACTTC. Its protein is CASSPGTGDEQYF.

V and J are TRBV6-6 and TRBJ1-5, with 7 bases identical to TRBD1. The J segment lost 6 bases and the V segment lost 6 bases, leaving 5 bases of the junction unmatched. Per germline, CDR1 MNHNY and CDR2 SVGAGI (reference sequence). The CDR3 loop spans 13 amino acids. The DNA for the CDR3 is TGTGCCAGCAGCCCAGGGGGTACTCAGCCCCAGCATTTT. Its translation is CASSPGGTQPQHF.

Notes on this clone: One junction end disagrees with the germline gene, perhaps due to a read error. This chain joins TRBV5-6 and TRBJ2-4; TRBD1 matches at 8 bases. Germline V gene sequence: CDR1 SGHDT, CDR2 YYEEEE. The length of the CDR3 is 15 residues. CDR3 sequence reads: CAGSRETGDRGIQYF. The CDR3 DNA sequence: TGTGCCGGCAGCCGGGAGACAGGGGATAGGGGCATTCAGTACTTC.

The chain recombines TRBV2 with TRBJ2-3; a weak D match, TRBD2 (5 bases). This CDR3 comprises 14 residues. Germline V gene sequence: CDR1 SNHLY, CDR2 FYNNEI. V was clipped by 7 bases and J by 4 bases, with 15 bases between them. The CDR3 here is CASKGLGVADTQYF. CDR3 DNA sequence: TGTGCCAGCAAGGGTTTGGGAGTCGCAGATACGCAGTATTTT.

J is TRBJ2-1 and V is TRBV4-1; tentatively, D is TRBD2 (6 bases). Trimming pared 0 bases from V and 3 bases from J, leaving 12 bases between. CDR1 MGHRA and CDR2 YSYEKL come from the germline V gene. The CDR3 is 16 residues long. In DNA, the CDR3 is TGCGCCAGCAGCCAAGATGACGGGGGTGGCTACAATGAGCAGTTCTTC. It codes for CASSQDDGGGYNEQFF.

The genes are TRBV6-5 and TRBJ1-3, with no clear D. Trimming shortened V by 0 bases and J by 2 bases, and 8 bases separated the two germline ends. The CDR3 covers 15 residues. Germline loops: CDR1 MNHEY, CDR2 SVGAGI. This chain's CDR3 is CASSYSSGTGNTIYF. In nucleotides, the CDR3 is TGTGCCAGCAGTTACTCGAGCGGGACTGGAAACACCATATATTTT.

This clone came up once. This chain links TRBV27 with TRBJ1-1, with D uncertain. The V gene lost 0 bases and the J gene lost 1 base, with 9 bases spanning the gap. This CDR3 contains 15 residues. Per germline, CDR1 MNHEY and CDR2 SMNVEV (reference sequence). The CDR3 DNA is TGTGCCAGCAGTTTATCGGTACACCGGAACACTGAAGCTTTCTTT. It specifies CASSLSVHRNTEAFF.

V gene TRBV9 combines with J gene TRBJ2-3, with TRBD2 as a possible D gene (5 bases). Germline values: CDR1 SGDLS, CDR2 YYNGEE. The CDR3 has 15 amino acids. V was clipped by 4 bases and J by 0 bases, with 12 bases between them. The CDR3 region is CASSLGRTSTDTQYF. The CDR3 DNA reads TGTGCCAGCAGCTTAGGACGGACTAGCACAGATACGCAGTATTTT.

This clone was found a few times. The genes are TRBV7-2 and TRBJ2-2, with TRBD1 matching 7 bases. CDR3 length: 14 residues. The V gene's germline CDR1 is SGHTA and CDR2 FQGNSA. V gave up 11 bases and J gave up 4 bases; unmatched junction bases: 10. The CDR3 loop is CARTGTEGTGELFF. CDR3 bases: TGTGCCCGCACCGGGACAGAAGGCACCGGGGAGCTGTTTTTT.

The chain joins TRBV9 to TRBJ2-1; 9 bases match TRBD1. This CDR3 contains 17 residues. The trim removed 4 bases at V and 4 bases at J, leaving 12 bases unmatched. Germline lookup yields CDR1 SGDLS and CDR2 YYNGEE. Here the CDR3 reads CASSPREGDRVYNEQFF. CDR3 coding DNA: TGTGCCAGCAGCCCACGAGAAGGGGACAGGGTATACAATGAGCAGTTCTTC.

The rearrangement joins TRBV7-9 to TRBJ1-6; D unclear. Trimming removed 5 bases from V and 17 bases from J, with 19 bases in between. The CDR3 has 13 amino acids. CDR1 is SEHNR and CDR2 is FQNEAQ in the germline V gene (reference sequence). The CDR3 here is CASSAAGESVVHF. As DNA, the CDR3 is TGTGCCAGCAGCGCAGCCGGGGAGTCGGTCGTCCACTTT.

This chain joins TRBV9 and TRBJ2-5; 7 bases fit TRBD1. V lost 4 bases and J lost 2; bases outside the gene matches: 8. The CDR3 is made up of 15 amino acids. Germline V gene data show CDR1 as SGDLS and CDR2 as YYNGEE. Written as DNA, the CDR3 is TGTGCCAGCAGCACAGGGACAGTAATTCAAGAGACCCAGTACTTC. It codes for CASSTGTVIQETQYF.

The rearrangement joins TRBV6-1 to TRBJ2-7, with D perhaps TRBD1 (6 bases). The V gene lost 1 base and the J gene lost 0 bases, with 10 bases spanning the gap. Germline V lookup: CDR1 MNHNS, CDR2 SASEGT. CDR3 length equals 15 residues. CDR3 DNA sequence: TGTGCCAGCAGTGAAGAGGTAGGGGGCTCCTACGAGCAGTACTTC. Amino acids: CASSEEVGGSYEQYF.

The gene calls are TRBV25-1 and TRBJ1-4; 8 bases line up with TRBD1. The CDR3 is 15 residues long. Germline V gene sequence: CDR1 MGHDK, CDR2 SYGVNS. The ends lost 3 bases at V and 8 bases at J; junction bases unmatched: 8. CDR3 coding DNA: TGTGCCAGCAGTGACACCGGGACAGGAGACGAAAAACTGTTTTTT. Translated: CASSDTGTGDEKLFF.

The chain recombines TRBV2 with TRBJ2-5; D is unresolved. Germline CDR1 reads SNHLY; CDR2 reads FYNNEI. This CDR3 comprises 15 residues. V was pared by 2 bases and J by 1 base, with 11 bases between. The CDR3: CASSERSALQETQYF. CDR3 nucleotide sequence: TGTGCCAGCAGTGAACGGTCCGCCCTCCAAGAGACCCAGTACTTC.

The J gene is TRBJ2-2, the V gene TRBV27, with D possibly matching TRBD2 (5 bases). Germline-derived CDR1 and CDR2 are MNHEY and SMNVEV (reference sequence). The germline V and J ends were trimmed by 7 bases and 1 base, with 7 bases remaining between them. The CDR3 consists of 13 residues. In DNA form, the CDR3 reads TGTGCCAGCATCCGGGGGAACACCGGGGAGCTGTTTTTT. The encoded protein is CASIRGNTGELFF.

V usage is TRBV21-1 and J usage is TRBJ2-5; the D call in the table, TRBD2, was not verified against the DNA. TRBV21-1 is marked as a pseudogene. The CDR3 spans 12 residues. The CDR3 DNA follows: TGTGCCAGCATCAAGTATCTGGAGACCCAGTACTTC. Residues: CASIKYLETQYF.

The chain carries TRBV10-3 and TRBJ2-5; D possibly corresponds to TRBD2 (6 bases). This CDR3 has 14 residues. Trimming removed 4 bases at V and 2 bases at J, with 11 bases between. Germline CDR1 reads ENHRY; CDR2 reads SYGVKD. CDR3 nucleotide sequence: TGTGCCATCAGTGGAGGAGGGGCTCAAGAGACCCAGTACTTC. It codes for CAISGGGAQETQYF.

The V gene is TRBV2, the J gene TRBJ1-3, with D maybe TRBD1 (6 bases). The V gene's germline CDR1 is SNHLY and CDR2 FYNNEI. V lost 3 bases, J lost 8 bases, and 17 bases lay in between. This CDR3 contains 15 residues. The CDR3 spells CASSDVTQGLDTIYF. For the CDR3, the DNA is TGTGCCAGCAGTGATGTAACACAGGGCTTGGACACCATATATTTT.